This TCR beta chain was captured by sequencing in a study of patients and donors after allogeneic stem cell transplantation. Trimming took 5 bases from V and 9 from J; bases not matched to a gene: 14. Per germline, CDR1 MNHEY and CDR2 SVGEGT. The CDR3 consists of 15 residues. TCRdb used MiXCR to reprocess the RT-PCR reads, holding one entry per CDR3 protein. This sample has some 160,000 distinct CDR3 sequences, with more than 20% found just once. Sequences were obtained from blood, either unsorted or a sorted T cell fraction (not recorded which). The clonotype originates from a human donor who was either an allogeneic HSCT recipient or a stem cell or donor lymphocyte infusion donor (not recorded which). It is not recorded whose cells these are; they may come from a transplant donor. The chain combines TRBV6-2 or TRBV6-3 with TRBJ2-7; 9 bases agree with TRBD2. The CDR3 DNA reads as TGTGCCAGCAGTAATTCCGGGACTAGCCCGCTTCGGCAGTACTTC. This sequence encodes CASSNSGTSPLRQYF.